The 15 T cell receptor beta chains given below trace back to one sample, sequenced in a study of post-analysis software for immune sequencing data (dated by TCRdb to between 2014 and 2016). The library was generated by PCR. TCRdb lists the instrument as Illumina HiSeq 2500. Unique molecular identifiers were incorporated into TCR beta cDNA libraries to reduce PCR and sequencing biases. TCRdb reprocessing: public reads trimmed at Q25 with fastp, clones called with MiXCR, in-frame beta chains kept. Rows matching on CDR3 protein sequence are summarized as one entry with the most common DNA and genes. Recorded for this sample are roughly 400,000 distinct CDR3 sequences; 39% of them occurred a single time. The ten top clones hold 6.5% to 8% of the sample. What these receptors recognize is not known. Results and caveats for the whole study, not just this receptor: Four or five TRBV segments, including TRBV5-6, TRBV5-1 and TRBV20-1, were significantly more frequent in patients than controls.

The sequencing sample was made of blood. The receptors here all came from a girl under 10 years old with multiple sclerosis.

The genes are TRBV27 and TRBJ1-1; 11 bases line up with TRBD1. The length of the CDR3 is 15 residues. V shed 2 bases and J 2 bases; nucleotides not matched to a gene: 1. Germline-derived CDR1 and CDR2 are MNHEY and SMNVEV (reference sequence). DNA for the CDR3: TGTGCCAGCAGTTTAAGGACAGGGGGCAACACTGAAGCTTTCTTT. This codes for CASSLRTGGNTEAFF.

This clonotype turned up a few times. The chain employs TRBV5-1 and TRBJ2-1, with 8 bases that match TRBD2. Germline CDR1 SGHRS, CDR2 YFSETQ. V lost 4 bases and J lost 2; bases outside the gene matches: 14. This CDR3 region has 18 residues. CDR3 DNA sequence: TGCGCCAGCAGCCCCGGCCGGGGGGGCCTGGCGGCCTACAATGAGCAGTTCTTC. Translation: CASSPGRGGLAAYNEQFF.

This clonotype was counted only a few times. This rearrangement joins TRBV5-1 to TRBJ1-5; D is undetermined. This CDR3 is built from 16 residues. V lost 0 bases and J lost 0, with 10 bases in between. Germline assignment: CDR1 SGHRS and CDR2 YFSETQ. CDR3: CASSLGDQYSNQPQHF. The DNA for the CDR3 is TGCGCCAGCAGCTTGGGGGATCAGTATAGCAATCAGCCCCAGCATTTT.

CDR3 protein: CASSSIETGDLWGNIQYF. The CDR3 DNA reads as TGTGCCAGCAGTTCAATTGAGACAGGGGACCTTTGGGGGAACATTCAGTACTTC. The rearrangement uses TRBV28 and TRBJ2-4, with 8 bases lining up with TRBD1. The CDR3 loop spans 18 amino acids. The germline V gene has CDR1 MDHEN and CDR2 SYDVKM. Trimming cost V 4 bases and J 7 bases; bases outside gene matches: 18.

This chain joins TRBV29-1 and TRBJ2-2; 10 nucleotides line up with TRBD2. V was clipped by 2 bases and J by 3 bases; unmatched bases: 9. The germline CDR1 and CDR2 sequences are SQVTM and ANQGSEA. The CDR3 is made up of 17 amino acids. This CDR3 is CSVETATSGIDTGELFF. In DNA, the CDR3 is TGCAGCGTTGAAACCGCTACTAGCGGGATAGACACCGGGGAGCTGTTTTTT.

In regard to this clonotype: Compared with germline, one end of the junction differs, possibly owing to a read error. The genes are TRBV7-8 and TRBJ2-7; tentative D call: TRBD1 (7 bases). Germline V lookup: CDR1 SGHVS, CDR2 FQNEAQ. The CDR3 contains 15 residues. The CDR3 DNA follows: TGTGCCAGCACCTTAGGGGCGGGACAGCCCTACGAGCAGTACTTC. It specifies CASTLGAGQPYEQYF.

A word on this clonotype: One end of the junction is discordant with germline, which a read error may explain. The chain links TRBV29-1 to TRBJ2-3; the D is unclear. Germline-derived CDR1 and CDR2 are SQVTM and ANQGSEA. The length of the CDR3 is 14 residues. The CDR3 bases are TGCAGCGCTGAAGCAACGTCCACCACAGATACGCGGTATTTT. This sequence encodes CSAEATSTTDTRYF.

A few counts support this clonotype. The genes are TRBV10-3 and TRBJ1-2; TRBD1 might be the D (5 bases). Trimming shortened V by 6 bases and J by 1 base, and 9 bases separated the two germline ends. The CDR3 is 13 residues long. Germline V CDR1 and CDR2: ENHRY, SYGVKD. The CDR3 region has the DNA TGTGCCATCAGCCGACAGAGTAACTATGGCTACACCTTC. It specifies CAISRQSNYGYTF.

CDR3 in amino acids: CASSSTVTSGHIGAKNIQYF. CDR3 bases: TGTGCCAGCAGTTCCACGGTGACTAGCGGGCATATAGGAGCCAAAAACATTCAGTACTTC. V gene TRBV12-3 or TRBV12-4 combines with J gene TRBJ2-4; TRBD2 matches 10 bases. The length of the CDR3 is 20 residues. J gave up 0 bases and V 4 bases, and 15 bases lay outside the gene matches.

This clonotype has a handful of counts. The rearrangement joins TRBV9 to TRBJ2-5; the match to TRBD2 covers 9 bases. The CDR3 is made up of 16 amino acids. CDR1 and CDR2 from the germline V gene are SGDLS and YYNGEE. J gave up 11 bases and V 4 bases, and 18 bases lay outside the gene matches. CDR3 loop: CASSPKRGETYNEQYF. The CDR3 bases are TGTGCCAGCAGCCCAAAGCGGGGGGAGACCTACAATGAGCAGTACTTC.

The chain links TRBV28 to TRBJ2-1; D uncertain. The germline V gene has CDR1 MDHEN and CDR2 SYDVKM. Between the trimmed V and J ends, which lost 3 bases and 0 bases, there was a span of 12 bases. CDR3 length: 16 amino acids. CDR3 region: CASSFLLRPSYNEQFF. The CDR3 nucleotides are TGTGCCAGCAGTTTCCTCCTGAGGCCCTCCTACAATGAGCAGTTCTTC.

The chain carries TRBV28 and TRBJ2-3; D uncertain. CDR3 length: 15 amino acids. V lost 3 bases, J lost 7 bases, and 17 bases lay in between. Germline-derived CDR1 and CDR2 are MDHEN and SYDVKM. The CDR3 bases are TGTGCCAGCAGTTTTCAGTCAAGAGAGTCCAATACGCAGTATTTT. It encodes CASSFQSRESNTQYF. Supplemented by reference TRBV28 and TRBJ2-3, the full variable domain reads DVKVTQSSRYLVKRTGEKVFLECVQDMDHENMFWYRQDPGLGLRLIYFSYDVKMKEKGDIPEGYSVSREKKERFSLILESASTNQTSMYLCASSFQSRESNTQYFGPGTRLTVL.

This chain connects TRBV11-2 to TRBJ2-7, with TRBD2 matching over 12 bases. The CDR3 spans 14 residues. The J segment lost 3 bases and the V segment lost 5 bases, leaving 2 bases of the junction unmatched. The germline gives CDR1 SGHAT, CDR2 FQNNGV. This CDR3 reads CASSTSGRFYEQYF. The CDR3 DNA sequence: TGTGCCAGCAGCACTAGCGGGAGGTTCTACGAGCAGTACTTC.

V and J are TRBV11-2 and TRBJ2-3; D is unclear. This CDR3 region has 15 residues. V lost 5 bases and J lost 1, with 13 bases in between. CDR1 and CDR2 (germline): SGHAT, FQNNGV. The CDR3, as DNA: TGTGCCAGCAGCCCTTGGAAGAGCGGCACAGATACGCAGTATTTT. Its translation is CASSPWKSGTDTQYF.

The CDR3 loop reads CASSLTAGPNYGYTF. The CDR3 DNA follows: TGCGCCAGCAGCTTGACGGCTGGACCTAACTATGGCTACACCTTC. This sequence joins TRBV5-1 and TRBJ1-2; no clear D. V was trimmed by 1 base and J by 0 bases, leaving 10 bases between them. Germline CDR1 reads SGHRS; CDR2 reads YFSETQ. CDR3 length: 15 residues.